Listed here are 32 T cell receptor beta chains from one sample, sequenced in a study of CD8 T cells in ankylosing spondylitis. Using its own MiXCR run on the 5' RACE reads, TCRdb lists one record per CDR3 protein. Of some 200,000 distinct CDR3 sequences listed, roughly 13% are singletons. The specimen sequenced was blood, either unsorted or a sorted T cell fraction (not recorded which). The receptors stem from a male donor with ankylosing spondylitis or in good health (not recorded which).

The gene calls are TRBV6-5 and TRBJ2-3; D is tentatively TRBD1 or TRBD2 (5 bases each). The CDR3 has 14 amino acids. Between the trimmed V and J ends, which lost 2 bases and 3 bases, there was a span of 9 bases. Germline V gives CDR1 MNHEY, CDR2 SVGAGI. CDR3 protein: CASSYGGLTDTQYF. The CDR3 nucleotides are TGTGCCAGCAGTTACGGGGGTCTGACAGATACGCAGTATTTT.

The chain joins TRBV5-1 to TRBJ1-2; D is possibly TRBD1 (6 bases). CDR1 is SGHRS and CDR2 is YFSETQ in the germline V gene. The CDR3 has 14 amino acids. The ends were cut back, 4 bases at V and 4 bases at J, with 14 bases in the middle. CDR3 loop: CASSVTGYSYGYTF. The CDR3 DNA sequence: TGCGCCAGCAGCGTAACAGGGTACAGCTATGGCTACACCTTC.

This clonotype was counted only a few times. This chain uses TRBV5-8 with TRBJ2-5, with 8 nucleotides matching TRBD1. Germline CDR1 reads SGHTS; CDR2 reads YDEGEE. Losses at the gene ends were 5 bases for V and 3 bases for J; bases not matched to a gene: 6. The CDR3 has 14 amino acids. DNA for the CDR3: TGTGCCAGCAGGCCTCCAGGGGGCGAAGAGACCCAGTACTTC. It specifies CASRPPGGEETQYF.

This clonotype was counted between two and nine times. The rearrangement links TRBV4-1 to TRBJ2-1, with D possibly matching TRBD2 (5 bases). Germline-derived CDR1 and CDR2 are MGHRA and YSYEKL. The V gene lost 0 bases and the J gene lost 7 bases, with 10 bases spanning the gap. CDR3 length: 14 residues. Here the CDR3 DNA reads TGCGCCAGCAGCCAAGATGAAACGGGGAATGAGCAGTTCTTC. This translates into CASSQDETGNEQFF.

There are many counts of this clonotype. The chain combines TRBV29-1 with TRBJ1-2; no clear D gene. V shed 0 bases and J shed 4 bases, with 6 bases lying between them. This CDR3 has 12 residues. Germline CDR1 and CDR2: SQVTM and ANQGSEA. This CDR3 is CSVEDRAYGYTF. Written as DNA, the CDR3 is TGCAGCGTTGAAGATCGGGCCTATGGCTACACCTTC.

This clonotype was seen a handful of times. The CDR3: CASSSYLSGANVLTF. CDR3 nucleotides: TGCGCCAGCAGTTCTTACCTCTCTGGGGCCAACGTCCTGACTTTC. The J gene is TRBJ2-6, the V gene TRBV5-1, with D hard to call. V was pared by 5 bases and J by 0 bases, with 9 bases between. The CDR3 extends over 15 amino acids. Germline V gene sequence: CDR1 SGHRS, CDR2 YFSETQ. The variable domain in full, with the rest retrieved from reference TRBV5-1 and TRBJ2-6, is KAGVTQTPRYLIKTRGQQVTLSCSPISGHRSVSWYQQTPGQGLQFLFEYFSETQRNKGNFPGRFSGRQFSNSRSEMNVSTLELGDSALYLCASSSYLSGANVLTFGAGSRLTVL.

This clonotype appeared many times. The CDR3 loop reads CASGLEPQYF. For the CDR3, the DNA is TGTGCCAGTGGGCTTGAGCCGCAGTATTTT. The V call is TRBV12-3 or TRBV12-4, the J call TRBJ2-3; D gene ambiguous. V was shortened by 9 bases and J by 10 bases, with 11 bases between the two germline ends. The CDR3 extends over 10 amino acids.

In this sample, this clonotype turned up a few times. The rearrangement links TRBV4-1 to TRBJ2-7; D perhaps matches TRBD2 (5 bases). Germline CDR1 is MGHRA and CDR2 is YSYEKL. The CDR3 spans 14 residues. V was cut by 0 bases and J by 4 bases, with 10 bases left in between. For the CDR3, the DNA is TGCGCCAGCAGCCAAGAAGCCAGGACTTACGAGCAGTACTTC. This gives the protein CASSQEARTYEQYF.

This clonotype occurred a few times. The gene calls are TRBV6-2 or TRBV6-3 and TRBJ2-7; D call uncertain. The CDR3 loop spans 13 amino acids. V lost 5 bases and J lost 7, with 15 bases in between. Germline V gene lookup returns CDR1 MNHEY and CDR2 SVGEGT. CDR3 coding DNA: TGTGCCAGCAGTATTTCTGATGGTAGTGAGCAGTACTTC. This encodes CASSISDGSEQYF.

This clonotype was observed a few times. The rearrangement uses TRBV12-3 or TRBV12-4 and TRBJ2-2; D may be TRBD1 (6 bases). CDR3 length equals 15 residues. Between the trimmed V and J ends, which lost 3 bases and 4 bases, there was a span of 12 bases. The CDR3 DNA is TGTGCCAGCAGTTTTACCAGGGGCACCACCGGGGAGCTGTTTTTT. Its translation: CASSFTRGTTGELFF.

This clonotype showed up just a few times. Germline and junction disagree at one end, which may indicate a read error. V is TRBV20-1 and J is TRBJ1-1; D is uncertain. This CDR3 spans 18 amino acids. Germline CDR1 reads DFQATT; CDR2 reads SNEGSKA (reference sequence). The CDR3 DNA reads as TGCAGTGCCAGAGTCGATGGGAGATCGGAAATAAGTTGGACTGAAGCTTTCTTT. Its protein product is CSARVDGRSEISWTEAFF.

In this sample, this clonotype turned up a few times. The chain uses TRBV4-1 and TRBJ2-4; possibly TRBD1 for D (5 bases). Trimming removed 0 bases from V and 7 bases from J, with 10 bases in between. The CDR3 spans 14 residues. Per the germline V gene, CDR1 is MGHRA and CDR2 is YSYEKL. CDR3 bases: TGCGCCAGCAGCCAAGAAGCAGGGCACAACATTCAGTACTTC. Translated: CASSQEAGHNIQYF.

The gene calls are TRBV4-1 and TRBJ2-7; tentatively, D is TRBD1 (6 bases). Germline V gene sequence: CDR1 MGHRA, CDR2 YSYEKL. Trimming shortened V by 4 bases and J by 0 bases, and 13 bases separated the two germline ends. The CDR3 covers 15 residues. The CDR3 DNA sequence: TGCGCCAGCAGCCCGGCGGCAGGGGACTCCTACGAGCAGTACTTC. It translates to CASSPAAGDSYEQYF.

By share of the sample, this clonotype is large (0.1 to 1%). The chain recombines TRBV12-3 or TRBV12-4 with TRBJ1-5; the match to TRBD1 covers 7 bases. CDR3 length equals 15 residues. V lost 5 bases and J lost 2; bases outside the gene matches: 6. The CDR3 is CASSPDRFGNQPQHF. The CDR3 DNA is TGTGCCAGCAGTCCGGACAGGTTTGGCAATCAGCCCCAGCATTTT.

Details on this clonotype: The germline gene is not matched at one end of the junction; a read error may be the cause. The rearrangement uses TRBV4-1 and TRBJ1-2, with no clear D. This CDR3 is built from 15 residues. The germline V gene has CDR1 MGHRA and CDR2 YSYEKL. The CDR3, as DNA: TGCGCCGGCAGCCAAGACCGAGACAACTTCTATGGCTACACCTTC. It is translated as CAGSQDRDNFYGYTF.

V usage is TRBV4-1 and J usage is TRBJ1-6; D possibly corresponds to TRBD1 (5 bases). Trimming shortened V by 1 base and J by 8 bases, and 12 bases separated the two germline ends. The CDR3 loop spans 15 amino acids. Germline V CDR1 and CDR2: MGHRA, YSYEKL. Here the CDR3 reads CASSQGAGSDSPLHF. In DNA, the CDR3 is TGCGCCAGCAGCCAAGGTGCAGGGTCGGATTCACCCCTCCACTTT.

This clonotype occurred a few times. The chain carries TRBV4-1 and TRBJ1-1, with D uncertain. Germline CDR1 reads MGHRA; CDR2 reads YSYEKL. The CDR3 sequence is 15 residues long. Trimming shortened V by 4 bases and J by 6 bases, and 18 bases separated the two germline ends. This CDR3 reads CASSRASGVLPEAFF. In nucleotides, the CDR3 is TGCGCCAGCAGCCGAGCCTCCGGGGTCTTGCCTGAAGCTTTCTTT.

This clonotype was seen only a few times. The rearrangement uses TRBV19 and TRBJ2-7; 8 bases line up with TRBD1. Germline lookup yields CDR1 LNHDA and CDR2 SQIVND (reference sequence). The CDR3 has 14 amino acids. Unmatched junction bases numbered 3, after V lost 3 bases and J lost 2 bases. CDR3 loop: CASSIWTGTYEQYF. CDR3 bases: TGTGCCAGTAGTATTTGGACAGGGACCTACGAGCAGTACTTC. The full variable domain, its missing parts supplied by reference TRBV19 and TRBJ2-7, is DGGITQSPKYLFRKEGQNVTLSCEQNLNHDAMYWYRQDPGQGLRLIYYSQIVNDFQKGDIAEGYSVSREKKESFPLTVTSAQKNPTAFYLCASSIWTGTYEQYFGPGTRLTVT.

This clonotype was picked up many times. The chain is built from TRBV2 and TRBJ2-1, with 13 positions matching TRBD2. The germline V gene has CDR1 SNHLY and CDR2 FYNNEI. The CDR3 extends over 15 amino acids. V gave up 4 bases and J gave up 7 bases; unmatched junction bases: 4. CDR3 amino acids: CASSAGLAGVNEQFF. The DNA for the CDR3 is TGTGCCAGCAGTGCCGGACTAGCGGGAGTTAATGAGCAGTTCTTC.

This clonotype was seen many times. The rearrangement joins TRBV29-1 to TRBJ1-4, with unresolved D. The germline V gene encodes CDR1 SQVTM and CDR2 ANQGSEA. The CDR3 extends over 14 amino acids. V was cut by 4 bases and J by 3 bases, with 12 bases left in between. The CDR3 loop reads CSVGGGGANEKLFF. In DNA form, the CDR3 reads TGCAGCGTTGGCGGTGGTGGGGCTAATGAAAAACTGTTTTTT.

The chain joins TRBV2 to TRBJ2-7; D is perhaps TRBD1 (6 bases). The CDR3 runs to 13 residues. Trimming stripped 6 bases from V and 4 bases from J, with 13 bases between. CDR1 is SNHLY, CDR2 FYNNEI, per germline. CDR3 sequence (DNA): TGTGCCAGCAGAAATCAGGGGAGATACGAGCAGTACTTC. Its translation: CASRNQGRYEQYF.

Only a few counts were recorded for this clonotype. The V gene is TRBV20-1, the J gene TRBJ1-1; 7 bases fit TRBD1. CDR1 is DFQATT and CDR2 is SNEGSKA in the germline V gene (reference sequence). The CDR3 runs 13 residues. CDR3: CRVGDSSNTEAFF. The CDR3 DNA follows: TGCAGGGTTGGGGACAGCTCTAACACTGAAGCTTTCTTT.

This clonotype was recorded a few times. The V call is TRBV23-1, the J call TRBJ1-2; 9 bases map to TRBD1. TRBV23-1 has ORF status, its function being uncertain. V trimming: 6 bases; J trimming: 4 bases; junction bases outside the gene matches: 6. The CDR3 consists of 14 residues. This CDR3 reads CASSLGTGFYGYTF. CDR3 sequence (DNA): TGCGCCAGCAGCCTGGGGACAGGGTTCTATGGCTACACCTTC.

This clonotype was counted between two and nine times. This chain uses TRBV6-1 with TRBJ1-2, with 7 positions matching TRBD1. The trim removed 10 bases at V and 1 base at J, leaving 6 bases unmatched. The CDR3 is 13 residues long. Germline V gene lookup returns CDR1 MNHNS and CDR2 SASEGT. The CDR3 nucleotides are TGTGCCATCCGGACAGGCCTTAACTATGGCTACACCTTC. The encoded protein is CAIRTGLNYGYTF.

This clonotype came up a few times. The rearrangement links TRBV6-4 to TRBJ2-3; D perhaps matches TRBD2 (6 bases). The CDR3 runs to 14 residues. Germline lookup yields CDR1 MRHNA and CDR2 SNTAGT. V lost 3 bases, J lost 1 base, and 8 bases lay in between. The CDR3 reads CASSESSGTDTQYF. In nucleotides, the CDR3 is TGTGCCAGCAGTGAATCTAGCGGCACAGATACGCAGTATTTT.

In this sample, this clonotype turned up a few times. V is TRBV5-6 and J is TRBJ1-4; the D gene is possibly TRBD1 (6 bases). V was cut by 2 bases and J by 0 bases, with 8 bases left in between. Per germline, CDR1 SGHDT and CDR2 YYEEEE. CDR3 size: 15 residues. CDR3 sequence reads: CASSFWTATNEKLFF. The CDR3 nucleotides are TGTGCCAGCAGCTTTTGGACAGCAACTAATGAAAAACTGTTTTTT. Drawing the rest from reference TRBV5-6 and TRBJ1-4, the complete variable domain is DAGVTQSPTHLIKTRGQQVTLRCSPKSGHDTVSWYQQALGQGPQFIFQYYEEEERQRGNFPDRFSGHQFPNYSSELNVNALLLGDSALYLCASSFWTATNEKLFFGSGTQLSVL.

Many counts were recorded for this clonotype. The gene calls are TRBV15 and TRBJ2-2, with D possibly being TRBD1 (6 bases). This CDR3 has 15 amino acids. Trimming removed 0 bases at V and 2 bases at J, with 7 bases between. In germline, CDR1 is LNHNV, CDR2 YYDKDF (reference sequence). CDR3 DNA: TGTGCCACCAGCAGAGATGGGACAAACACCGGGGAGCTGTTTTTT. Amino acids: CATSRDGTNTGELFF.

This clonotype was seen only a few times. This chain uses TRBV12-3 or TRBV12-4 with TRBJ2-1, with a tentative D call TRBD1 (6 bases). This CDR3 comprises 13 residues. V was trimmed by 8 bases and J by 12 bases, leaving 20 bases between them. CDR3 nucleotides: TGTGCCAGCCACTTTATGGGGGCGAGCGGGCAGTTCTTC. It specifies CASHFMGASGQFF.

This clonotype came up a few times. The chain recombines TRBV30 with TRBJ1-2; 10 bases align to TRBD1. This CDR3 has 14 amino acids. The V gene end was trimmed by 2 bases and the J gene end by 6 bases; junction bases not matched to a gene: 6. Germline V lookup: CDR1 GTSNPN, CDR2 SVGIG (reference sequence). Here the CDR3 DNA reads TGTGCCTGGAGTTACGGACAGGGGGGCGATGGCTACACCTTC. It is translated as CAWSYGQGGDGYTF.

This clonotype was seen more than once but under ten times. In nucleotides, the CDR3 is TGCGCCAGCAGCCTCCGCCTCGTGGGCACCTACAATGAGCAGTTCTTC. This sequence encodes CASSLRLVGTYNEQFF. The J gene is TRBJ2-1, the V gene TRBV4-1; D unclear. This CDR3 is built from 16 residues. The ends were cut back, 4 bases at V and 2 bases at J, with 15 bases in the middle. CDR1 is MGHRA and CDR2 is YSYEKL in the germline V gene.

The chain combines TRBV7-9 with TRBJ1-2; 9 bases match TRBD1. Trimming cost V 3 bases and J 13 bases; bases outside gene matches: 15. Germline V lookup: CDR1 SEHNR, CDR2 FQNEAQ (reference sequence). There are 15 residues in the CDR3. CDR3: CASSFTQGAPTDCTF. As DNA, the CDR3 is TGTGCCAGCAGCTTTACACAGGGGGCCCCCACCGACTGCACCTTC.

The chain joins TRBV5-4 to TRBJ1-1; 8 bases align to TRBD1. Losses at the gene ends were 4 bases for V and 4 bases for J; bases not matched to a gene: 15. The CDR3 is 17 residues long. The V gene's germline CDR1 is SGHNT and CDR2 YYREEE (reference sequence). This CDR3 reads CASSTDRASEPGTEAFF. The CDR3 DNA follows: TGTGCCAGCAGCACGGACAGGGCCTCCGAGCCCGGCACTGAAGCTTTCTTT.